These T cell receptor beta chains were read from a single sample in a study of shared clonotypes between healthy human individuals. The data were produced by immunoSEQ multiplex PCR, yet TCRdb's version contains in-frame clones alone and is incomplete. This sample has around 600,000 clones, with 95% to 98% found just once. Input material: naive CD8+ T cells sorted from blood. These receptors were obtained from a man younger than 45 in good health. CDR3s include the opening cysteine and the closing phenylalanine or tryptophan. Clone size appears in some rows only: once, few, many, or a class for an expanded clone.

v_call clone_size cdr3_aa
TRBV4-1 NA CASSQRRDRHDYGYTF
TRBV18 NA CASSPRSTSPNYGYTF
TRBV28 NA CASSTQGNEQFF
TRBV7-2 NA CASSLAGSSYEQYF
TRBV29-1 NA CSVVQGGSEQFF
TRBV29-1 NA CSVEDLGVNEQFF
TRBV27 NA CASSTPGTDTQYF
TRBV20-1 NA CSAGDTQYF
TRBV7-9 NA CASSFLASEQFF
TRBV13 NA CASSDRAGSGNTIYF
TRBV7-9 NA CASSPPSRGGITTDTQYF
TRBV7-2 NA CASSWASGKTRETQYF
TRBV5-1 NA CASSLEAGGLQAFF
TRBV28 NA CASTPNGGWGNQPQHF
TRBV6-1 NA CASSPDRVRDEQFF
TRBV4-2 NA CASSQETGDREQYF
TRBV10-3 NA CAISELQGSRSGANVLTF
TRBV4-1 NA CASSQVGGPGYEQYF
TRBV7-6 NA CASSLASGRPNNEQFF
TRBV13 NA CASSFTGANYGYTF
TRBV9 NA CASSVWNTGELFF
TRBV7-9 NA CASSRRGDSNQPQHF
TRBV7-9 NA CASSSGQGAQNEQFF
TRBV13 once CASSLGRKIPQHF
TRBV5-4 NA CASSSRDRGPDEQFF
TRBV29-1 NA CSVEGQNEKLFF
TRBV27 NA CASTTVPSRTDTQYF
TRBV27 NA CASLTRREGLYNEQFF
TRBV6-1 NA CAISSQPQHF
TRBV7-8 NA CASSLVGTANTEAFF
TRBV28 once CASSLVSSYNEQFF
TRBV11-2 NA CASKTVGGQETQYF
TRBV7-6 once CASSPRAGATDTQYF
TRBV9 NA CASSSGQLIQETQYF
TRBV7-9 NA CASSLVQMNYGYTF
TRBV11-2 NA CAIENGIRDRVLSGELFF
TRBV9 NA CASSVWDTMNTEAFF
TRBV9 NA CASSALSTDTQYF
TRBV7-9 NA CASSLGGNTGELFF
TRBV5-4 once CASSLTSDYEQYF
TRBV5-1 NA CASSGPGVTEAFF
TRBV29-1 NA CSVKGMPDGYTF
TRBV7-8 NA CASSRPDQPQHF
TRBV18 NA CASSPGPRDEKLFF
TRBV11-2 NA CASSFSSGSADTQYF
TRBV10-3 NA CAISSDLSSYEQYF